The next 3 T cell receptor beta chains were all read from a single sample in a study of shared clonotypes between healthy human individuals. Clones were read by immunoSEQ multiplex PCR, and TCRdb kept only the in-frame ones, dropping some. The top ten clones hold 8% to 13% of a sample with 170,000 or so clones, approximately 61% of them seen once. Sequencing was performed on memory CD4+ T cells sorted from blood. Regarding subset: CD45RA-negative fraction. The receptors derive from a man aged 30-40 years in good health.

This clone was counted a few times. CDR3 residues: CASSHSWDRGTYEQYF. CDR3 DNA: TGTGCCAGCAGCCATTCGTGGGACAGGGGGACCTACGAGCAGTACTTC. This rearrangement joins TRBV11-2 to TRBJ2-7, with 11 bases that match TRBD1. Germline V lookup: CDR1 SGHAT, CDR2 FQNNGV. The junction had 8 bases not matched to a gene; V was cut back by 5 bases and J by 2 bases. CDR3 size: 16 residues.

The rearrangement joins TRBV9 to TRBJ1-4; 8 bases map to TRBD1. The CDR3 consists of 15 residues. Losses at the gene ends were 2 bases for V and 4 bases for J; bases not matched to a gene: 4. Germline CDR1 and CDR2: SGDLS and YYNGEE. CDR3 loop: CASSVDTGGNEKLFF. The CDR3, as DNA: TGTGCCAGCAGCGTCGATACAGGGGGTAATGAAAAACTGTTTTTT. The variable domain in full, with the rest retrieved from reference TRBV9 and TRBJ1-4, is DSGVTQTPKHLITATGQRVTLRCSPRSGDLSVYWYQQSLDQGLQFLIQYYNGEERAKGNILERFSAQQFPDLHSELNLSSLELGDSALYFCASSVDTGGNEKLFFGSGTQLSVL.

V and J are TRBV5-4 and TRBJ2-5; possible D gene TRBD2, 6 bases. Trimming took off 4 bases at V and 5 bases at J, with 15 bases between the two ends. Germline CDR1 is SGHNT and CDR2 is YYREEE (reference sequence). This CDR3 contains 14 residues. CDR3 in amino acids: CASSPGTFGETQYF. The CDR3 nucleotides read TGTGCCAGCAGCCCCGGGACTTTCGGGGAGACCCAGTACTTC.